One and the same sample provided the 28 T cell receptor beta chains below, sequenced in a study of regulatory T cells in long-lasting Graves disease. CDR3 regions were amplified by Arm-PCR using iRepertoire HTBI primers to build TCR beta libraries. Via MiXCR, TCRdb re-called the multiplex PCR reads, giving one row per CDR3 protein. The table records 500,000 to 700,000 distinct CDR3 sequences, about 16% of them present only once. Time point: newly diagnosed GD, antithyroid drugs for less than 3 months. Extracted RNA from PBMCs served as the source of the TCR library. These records were also assigned to another study, of T cells in Graves' hyperthyroidism and ophthalmopathy.

Sequencing was performed on peripheral blood mononuclear cells (PBMCs), taken at new diagnosis, from a patient treated with antithyroid drugs. The receptors stem from a woman aged 30 to 39 with Graves disease.

J is TRBJ2-1 and V is TRBV20-1, with 10 bases fitting TRBD2. Germline assignment: CDR1 DFQATT and CDR2 SNEGSKA (reference sequence). The junction had 9 bases not matched to a gene; V was cut back by 3 bases and J by 10 bases. The CDR3 covers 14 residues. CDR3 coding DNA: TGCAGTGCTAGCTTGGCTAGCGGGAGAGGCGAGCAGTTCTTC. Its translation: CSASLASGRGEQFF.

The rearrangement joins TRBV4-1 to TRBJ2-1, with no clear D. Germline V lookup: CDR1 MGHRA, CDR2 YSYEKL. Trimming removed 1 base at V and 1 base at J, with 2 bases between. The length of the CDR3 is 13 residues. The CDR3 loop reads CASSQASYNEQFF. The CDR3 nucleotides are TGCGCCAGCAGCCAAGCTTCCTACAATGAGCAGTTCTTC.

This clonotype was picked up a small number of times. The V call is TRBV6-4, the J call TRBJ2-7; 8 bases fit TRBD2. Germline V gene sequence: CDR1 MRHNA, CDR2 SNTAGT. After removal of 6 bases from V and 4 bases from J, the junction contained 14 bases not matched to a gene. This CDR3 contains 16 residues. The chain's CDR3 is CASRSGGGEYVYEQYF. The CDR3 bases are TGTGCCAGCAGATCCGGGGGGGGGGAGTACGTTTACGAGCAGTACTTC.

This chain links TRBV27 with TRBJ1-4; TRBD1 aligns across 8 bases. Germline CDR1 reads MNHEY; CDR2 reads SMNVEV (reference sequence). This CDR3 spans 17 amino acids. J gave up 3 bases and V 6 bases, and 12 bases lay outside the gene matches. CDR3 residues: CASRRGTGVPANEKLFF. Here the CDR3 DNA reads TGTGCCAGCAGACGAGGGACAGGCGTCCCGGCTAATGAAAAACTGTTTTTT.

This clonotype was detected ten times or more. This rearrangement joins TRBV7-9 to TRBJ1-3; 9 bases are a match to TRBD1. Germline values: CDR1 SEHNR, CDR2 FQNEAQ (reference sequence). The CDR3 has 16 residues. J gave up 3 bases and V 5 bases, and 8 bases lay outside the gene matches. The DNA of the CDR3 is TGTGCCAGCAGCCCCAGCGGACAGGGGTTTGGAAACACCATATATTTT. This codes for CASSPSGQGFGNTIYF. Looking up the rest from reference TRBV7-9 and TRBJ1-3 gives the full variable domain: DTGVSQNPRHKITKRGQNVTFRCDPISEHNRLYWYRQTLGQGPEFLTYFQNEAQLEKSRLLSDRFSAERPKGSFSTLEIQRTEQGDSAMYLCASSPSGQGFGNTIYFGEGSWLTVV.

This clonotype showed up just a few times. V usage is TRBV6-2 or TRBV6-3 and J usage is TRBJ1-1, with D uncertain. The germline CDR1 and CDR2 sequences are MNHEY and SVGEGT. V gave up 5 bases and J gave up 10 bases, with 17 bases separating them. The CDR3 contains 13 residues. The CDR3 is CASSLVERGVAFF. In nucleotides, the CDR3 is TGTGCCAGCAGTCTCGTCGAGCGGGGAGTAGCTTTCTTT.

This clonotype was seen many times. The gene calls are TRBV7-2 and TRBJ2-5; 9 positions match TRBD2. With 0 bases clipped from V and 5 bases from J, the junction kept 10 bases outside the gene matches. From germline, CDR1 is SGHTA and CDR2 FQGNSA. The CDR3 totals 17 residues. CDR3 in amino acids: CASSLAVRRAGGETQYF. CDR3 coding DNA: TGTGCCAGCAGCTTAGCCGTACGGAGAGCGGGAGGCGAGACCCAGTACTTC.

This clonotype was counted between two and nine times. The rearrangement joins TRBV28 to TRBJ1-3, with no clear D. Trimming cost V 4 bases and J 0 bases, with 13 bases left between them. This CDR3 is built from 16 residues. Germline V CDR1 and CDR2: MDHEN, SYDVKM. DNA of the CDR3: TGTGCCAGCAGTTCTCAGACATCCCGCTCTGGAAACACCATATATTTT. It encodes CASSSQTSRSGNTIYF.

The table lists this clonotype with a count of one. A read error may explain this, as a much larger clone is one base away. The chain recombines TRBV7-6 with TRBJ2-1; 11 bases are shared with TRBD2. Germline loops: CDR1 SGHVS, CDR2 FNYEAQ. The CDR3 is made up of 15 amino acids. As DNA, the CDR3 is TGTGCCTGCAGCCCCGTTACTAGCGGGAGAGATGAGCAGTTCTTC. Translation gives CACSPVTSGRDEQFF.

This clonotype was detected only a few times. This chain joins TRBV14 and TRBJ2-7; D unclear. V lost 4 bases, J lost 3 bases, and 10 bases lay in between. Germline V gene lookup returns CDR1 SGHDN and CDR2 FVKESK. The CDR3 contains 13 residues. The CDR3 coding sequence is TGTGCCAGCAGCCCGTTGGGGTTCTACGAGCAGTACTTC. This encodes CASSPLGFYEQYF.

The chain uses TRBV7-3 and TRBJ2-3; no reliable D call. CDR1 and CDR2 (germline): SGHTA, FQGTGA. V shed 4 bases and J shed 3 bases, with 11 bases lying between them. This CDR3 has 14 amino acids. The CDR3 here is CASSSEGWTDTQYF. As DNA, the CDR3 is TGTGCCAGCAGCTCGGAAGGTTGGACAGATACGCAGTATTTT.

The chain joins TRBV10-3 to TRBJ2-6; no clear D. Germline V lookup: CDR1 ENHRY, CDR2 SYGVKD. V dropped 2 bases and J dropped 1 base, with 18 bases sitting between them. CDR3 length equals 19 residues. The CDR3 protein is CAISEGSEDRVSGANVLTF. The DNA of the CDR3 is TGTGCCATCAGTGAGGGGTCAGAGGACCGAGTATCTGGGGCCAACGTCCTGACTTTC.

This clonotype was observed a few times. The J gene is TRBJ1-1, the V gene TRBV7-9; D uncertain. From germline, CDR1 is SEHNR and CDR2 FQNEAQ (reference sequence). V was shortened by 2 bases and J by 1 base, with 11 bases between the two germline ends. This CDR3 contains 15 residues. In DNA form, the CDR3 reads TGTGCCAGCAGCTTAAACATCCCAGCGAACACTGAAGCTTTCTTT. Protein sequence: CASSLNIPANTEAFF.

This clonotype showed up just a few times. The V and J genes are TRBV20-1 and TRBJ2-7; D may be TRBD2 (6 bases). The CDR3 extends over 13 amino acids. Germline CDR1 reads DFQATT; CDR2 reads SNEGSKA (reference sequence). Trimming cost V 5 bases and J 5 bases, with 16 bases left between them. The CDR3, as DNA: TGCAGTGCTCCCCGGGGAGGAAGCAACGAGCAGTACTTC. Residues: CSAPRGGSNEQYF.

At least ten counts were recorded for this clonotype. The chain recombines TRBV6-2 or TRBV6-3 with TRBJ1-1; TRBD1 matches 9 bases. Germline CDR1 reads MNHEY; CDR2 reads SVGEGT. V dropped 2 bases and J dropped 0; count of bases not matched to a gene: 13. The CDR3 is 19 residues long. This CDR3 is CASSYAMRDRVRMNTEAFF. In DNA, the CDR3 is TGTGCCAGCAGTTACGCAATGCGGGACAGGGTGAGAATGAACACTGAAGCTTTCTTT.

This clonotype was counted only a few times. The junction departs from germline at one end; a sequencing error may be responsible. This chain uses TRBV6-1 with TRBJ1-5, with 7 bases fitting TRBD1. This CDR3 is built from 18 residues. Germline V gives CDR1 MNHNS, CDR2 SASEGT. The CDR3 region is CASSEGRTGSLSNQPQHF. CDR3 nucleotide sequence: TGTGCCAGCAGCGAAGGTCGGACAGGAAGCCTTAGCAATCAGCCCCAGCATTTT.

This clonotype was counted between two and nine times. The genes are TRBV6-1 and TRBJ1-3; maybe TRBD1 (5 bases). Germline V gene data show CDR1 as MNHNS and CDR2 as SASEGT. There are 14 residues in the CDR3. V was shortened by 6 bases and J by 5 bases, with 14 bases between the two germline ends. The CDR3 sequence: CASSSGVSRNTIYF. CDR3 DNA: TGTGCCAGCAGCTCGGGGGTTAGCCGAAACACCATATATTTT.

Only a few counts were recorded for this clonotype. The rearrangement uses TRBV5-1 and TRBJ2-1; 8 bases are a match to TRBD2. The CDR3 has 15 amino acids. J gave up 4 bases and V 0 bases, and 3 bases lay outside the gene matches. In germline, CDR1 is SGHRS, CDR2 YFSETQ. The CDR3 region is CASSLASGPYNEQFF. The CDR3 nucleotides are TGCGCCAGCAGCTTGGCTAGCGGGCCATACAATGAGCAGTTCTTC.

This clonotype was counted at least ten times. This chain uses TRBV11-2 with TRBJ2-5, with D tentatively TRBD2 (5 bases). V was trimmed by 5 bases and J by 1 base, leaving 17 bases between them. CDR3 length equals 16 residues. Germline CDR1 is SGHAT and CDR2 is FQNNGV. Here the CDR3 reads CASSPRQGRGQETQYF. The CDR3 DNA reads TGTGCCAGCAGCCCCCGTCAAGGACGGGGCCAAGAGACCCAGTACTTC. Based on the CDR3 plus reference TRBV11-2 and TRBJ2-5, the full variable domain is EAGVAQSPRYKIIEKRQSVAFWCNPISGHATLYWYQQILGQGPKLLIQFQNNGVVDDSQLPKDRFSAERLKGVDSTLKIQPAKLEDSAVYLCASSPRQGRGQETQYFGPGTRLLVL.

The chain has TRBV27 and TRBJ2-1; 9 nucleotides match TRBD1. V dropped 9 bases and J dropped 5; count of bases not matched to a gene: 5. The CDR3 contains 13 residues. Germline V CDR1 and CDR2: MNHEY, SMNVEV (reference sequence). CDR3 in DNA: TGTGCCAGACAGGGGGCGCCTCACAATGAGCAGTTCTTC. It yields the protein CARQGAPHNEQFF.

This clonotype was counted at least ten times. V is TRBV20-1 and J is TRBJ2-3; TRBD1 might be the D (7 bases). Germline V gene lookup returns CDR1 DFQATT and CDR2 SNEGSKA (reference sequence). The CDR3 contains 16 residues. Trimming removed 7 bases from V and 6 bases from J, with 26 bases in between. The CDR3 protein is CSVLGGGTFTVDTQYF. The CDR3 DNA is TGCAGTGTCCTCGGAGGGGGCACTTTCACGGTGGATACGCAGTATTTT.

The chain employs TRBV28 and TRBJ2-1, with TRBD2 as a possible D gene (5 bases). Germline V gene data show CDR1 as MDHEN and CDR2 as SYDVKM. The CDR3 has 15 residues. V shed 5 bases and J shed 4 bases, with 15 bases lying between them. Here the CDR3 DNA reads TGTGCCAGCAGTCCCCCCTTCGACTATTACAATGAGCAGTTCTTC. This encodes CASSPPFDYYNEQFF.

Points on this clonotype: Being one base from a much bigger clone, this may be a read error. CDR3 coding DNA: TGTGCCAGCGGCGGCCTGCGGAGCAGCGGGCTTGAGCAGTACTTC. Amino acids: CASGGLRSSGLEQYF. The chain employs TRBV28 and TRBJ2-7; D is perhaps TRBD2 (6 bases). The V gene's germline CDR1 is MDHEN and CDR2 SYDVKM. V was pared by 8 bases and J by 7 bases, with 24 bases between. This CDR3 comprises 15 residues.

The chain recombines TRBV20-1 with TRBJ2-5; D is unresolved. V shed 0 bases and J shed 5 bases, with 16 bases lying between them. The V gene's germline CDR1 is DFQATT and CDR2 SNEGSKA (reference sequence). The CDR3 has 15 residues. CDR3 amino acids: CSARDITNPTETQYF. The CDR3 DNA reads TGCAGTGCTAGAGATATAACTAACCCGACGGAGACCCAGTACTTC.

Turning to this clonotype: A junction end diverges from the germline sequence, so it may reflect a read error. V is TRBV3-1 and J is TRBJ1-4; 8 bases are shared with TRBD1. CDR3 length: 17 amino acids. Germline V CDR1 and CDR2: LGHDT, YNNKEL (reference sequence). This CDR3 is CASSQDGQGITNEKPFF. DNA of the CDR3: TGTGCCAGCAGCCAAGACGGACAGGGAATTACTAATGAAAAACCGTTTTTT. Full variable domain (outside the CDR3, taken from reference TRBV3-1 and TRBJ1-4): DTAVSQTPKYLVTQMGNDKSIKCEQNLGHDTMYWYKQDSKKFLKIMFSYNNKELIINETVPNRFSPKSPDKAHLNLHINSLELGDSAVYFCASSQDGQGITNEKPFFGSGTQLSVL.

This clonotype was found many times. This sequence joins TRBV29-1 and TRBJ1-4; the D is unclear. From germline, CDR1 is SQVTM and CDR2 ANQGSEA. Between the trimmed V and J ends, which lost 3 bases and 7 bases, there was a span of 6 bases. This CDR3 has 11 amino acids. CDR3: CSVERSEKLFF. DNA for the CDR3: TGCAGCGTTGAGCGGAGTGAAAAACTGTTTTTT.

This clonotype was picked up many times. The gene calls are TRBV28 and TRBJ1-1; D is perhaps TRBD1 (5 bases). The CDR3 sequence is 16 residues long. Germline lookup yields CDR1 MDHEN and CDR2 SYDVKM. V lost 4 bases, J lost 1 base, and 16 bases lay in between. In DNA form, the CDR3 reads TGTGCCAGCAGTTCAGCCGGCGGGGGGTCGAACACTGAAGCTTTCTTT. It is translated as CASSSAGGGSNTEAFF.

This clonotype was seen at least ten times. The gene calls are TRBV7-2 and TRBJ2-5, with TRBD2 matching over 11 bases. The germline gives CDR1 SGHTA, CDR2 FQGNSA. The CDR3 spans 16 residues. The junction had 4 bases not matched to a gene; V was cut back by 0 bases and J by 4 bases. CDR3 region: CASSLAGGLAVETQYF. For the CDR3, the DNA is TGTGCCAGCAGCTTAGCTGGGGGACTAGCGGTAGAGACCCAGTACTTC.